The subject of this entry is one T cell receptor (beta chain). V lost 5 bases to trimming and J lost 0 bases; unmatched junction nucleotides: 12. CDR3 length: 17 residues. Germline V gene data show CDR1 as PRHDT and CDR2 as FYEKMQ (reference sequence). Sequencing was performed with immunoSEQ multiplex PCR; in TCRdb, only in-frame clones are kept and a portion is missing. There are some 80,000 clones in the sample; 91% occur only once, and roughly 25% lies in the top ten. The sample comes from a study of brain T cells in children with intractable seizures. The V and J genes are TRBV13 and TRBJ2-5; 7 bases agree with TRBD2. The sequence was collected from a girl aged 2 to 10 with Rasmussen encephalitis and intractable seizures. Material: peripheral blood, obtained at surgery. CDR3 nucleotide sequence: TGTGCCAGCAGCAAGAGTGGACCTAGCGGATACCAAGAGACCCAGTACTTC. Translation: CASSKSGPSGYQETQYF. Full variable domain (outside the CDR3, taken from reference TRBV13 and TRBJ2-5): AAGVIQSPRHLIKEKRETATLKCYPIPRHDTVYWYQQGPGQDPQFLISFYEKMQSDKGSIPDRFSAQQFSDYHSELNMSSLELGDSALYFCASSKSGPSGYQETQYFGPGTRLLVL.